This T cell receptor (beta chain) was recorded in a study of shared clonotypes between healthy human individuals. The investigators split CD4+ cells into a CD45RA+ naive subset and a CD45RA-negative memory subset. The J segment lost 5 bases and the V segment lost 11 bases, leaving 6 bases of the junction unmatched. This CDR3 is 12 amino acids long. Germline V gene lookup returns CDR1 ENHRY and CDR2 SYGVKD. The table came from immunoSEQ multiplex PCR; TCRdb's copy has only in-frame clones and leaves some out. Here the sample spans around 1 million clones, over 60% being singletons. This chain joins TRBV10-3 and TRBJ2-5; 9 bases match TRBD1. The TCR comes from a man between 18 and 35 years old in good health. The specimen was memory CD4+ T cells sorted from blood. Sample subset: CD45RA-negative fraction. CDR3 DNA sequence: TGTGCCGCCGGGGGACAGGGCGAGACCCAGTACTTC. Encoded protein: CAAGGQGETQYF.